The clone carrying this T cell receptor beta chain showed up many times. This sample is part of a study of Graves' ophthalmopathy and Graves' hyperthyroidism. RNA transcripts served as template for amplifying TCR beta CDR3 sequences. HTBI primers served in a first-round RT-PCR, which a second-round multiplex PCR followed. Via MiXCR, TCRdb re-called the multiplex PCR reads, giving one row per CDR3 protein. Found here are approximately 700,000 distinct CDR3 sequences, 35% to 50% of them singletons; the top ten hold over 2.5%. This CDR3 spans 12 amino acids. Germline V lookup: CDR1 MNHNY, CDR2 SVGAGI (reference sequence). V shed 4 bases, J shed 7 bases, and the junction held 3 bases outside the gene matches.

Sequenced sample: peripheral blood. The rearrangement uses TRBV6-6 and TRBJ1-1; 7 positions agree with TRBD1. This clonotype was obtained from an adult man with Graves' ophthalmopathy. The chain's CDR3 is CASSWDSNEAFF. The CDR3, as DNA: TGTGCCAGCAGTTGGGACAGCAATGAAGCTTTCTTT.